This T cell receptor beta chain was found in a study of EBV T-cell therapy then PD-1 blockade in nasopharyngeal carcinoma. Treatment described: AdE1-LMPpoly-expanded autologous EBV-specific T-cell therapy followed by anti-PD-1 nivolumab. Here immunoSEQ multiplex PCR was the method, and the copy in TCRdb shows in-frame clones only, minus some. The table has 15,000 or so clones, approximately 80% seen once. Germline CDR1 is MDHEN and CDR2 is SYDVKM. The germline V and J ends were trimmed by 4 bases and 7 bases, with 16 bases remaining between them. The CDR3 runs 14 residues. Concerning this clone itself: Antigen specificity is unknown.

The sequenced sample was CD8+ T cells from blood, obtained around day 99 from a patient whose treatment included autologous EBV-specific T cells and nivolumab. V gene TRBV28 combines with J gene TRBJ2-5; D is possibly TRBD2 (5 bases). The clonotype comes from a man aged 35-49 years with nasopharyngeal carcinoma. CDR3 sequence: CASSWTAGQRTQYF. The CDR3 DNA follows: TGTGCCAGCAGTTGGACGGCGGGCCAGAGGACCCAGTACTTC. The full variable domain, in which reference TRBV28 and TRBJ2-5 provide the parts outside the CDR3, is DVKVTQSSRYLVKRTGEKVFLECVQDMDHENMFWYRQDPGLGLRLIYFSYDVKMKEKGDIPEGYSVSREKKERFSLILESASTNQTSMYLCASSWTAGQRTQYFGPGTRLLVL.